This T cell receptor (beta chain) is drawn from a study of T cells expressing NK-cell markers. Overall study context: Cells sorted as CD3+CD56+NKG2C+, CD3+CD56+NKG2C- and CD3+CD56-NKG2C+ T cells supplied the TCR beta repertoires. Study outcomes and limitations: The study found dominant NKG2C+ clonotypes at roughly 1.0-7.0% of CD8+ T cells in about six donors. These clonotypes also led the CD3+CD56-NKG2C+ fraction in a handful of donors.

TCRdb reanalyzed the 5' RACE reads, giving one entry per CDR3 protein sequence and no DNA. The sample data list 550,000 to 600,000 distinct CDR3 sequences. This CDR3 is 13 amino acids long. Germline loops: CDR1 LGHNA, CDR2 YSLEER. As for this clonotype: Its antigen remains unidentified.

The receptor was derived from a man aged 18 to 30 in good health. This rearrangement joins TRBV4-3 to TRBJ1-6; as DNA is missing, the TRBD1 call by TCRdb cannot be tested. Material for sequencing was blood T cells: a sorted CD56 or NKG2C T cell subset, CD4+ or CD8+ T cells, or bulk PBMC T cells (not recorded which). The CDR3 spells CASGDRGRPPLHF.